This T cell receptor (beta chain) was identified during a study of CD8+CD57+ T cells in acquired aplastic anemia. This clonotype was counted ten times or more. Sequencing was done on patients that had shown CD8+CD57+ cell expansion by flow cytometry. Every one of the patients had aplastic anemia (severe, acquired). At blood sampling, none of the patients had yet received therapy. Trimming removed 1 base at V and 7 bases at J, with 16 bases between. The CDR3 extends over 16 amino acids. Germline CDR1 SGHTA, CDR2 FQGNSA. Researchers used genomic DNA as the template to profile TCR beta VDJ and CDR3. One entry per CDR3 protein results from TCRdb running MiXCR on the reads. Among some 120,000 distinct CDR3 sequences, almost 40% were seen once, and the ten largest hold approximately 2.6%.

The sequenced sample was sorted CD4+, CD8+, or CD8+CD57+ T cells (not recorded which) from PBMCs. The origin of this receptor is a human donor with aplastic anemia. The V call is TRBV7-2, the J call TRBJ2-2; D might be TRBD2 (5 bases). For the CDR3, the DNA is TGTGCCAGCAGCTTAGGGGGAGTTGGAACAATCGGGGAGCTGTTTTTT. Protein: CASSLGGVGTIGELFF.